The 9 T cell receptor beta chains reported below all come from one sample, sequenced in a study of control samples from healthy donors and cancer patients. Profiling relied on immunoSEQ multiplex PCR, and the TCRdb table lists in-frame clones only, not all of them. Of about 60,000 clones listed, more than 95% are singletons. The sample was blood. These receptors all come from a woman aged 18-29 years in good health.

The chain uses TRBV11-2 and TRBJ1-2; TRBD1 might be the D (6 bases). Germline V gives CDR1 SGHAT, CDR2 FQNNGV. V lost 2 bases, J lost 6 bases, and 13 bases lay in between. The CDR3 runs 14 residues. The CDR3 DNA reads as TGTGCCAGCAGCTTATTGGGAGGGGGAAATGGCTACACCTTC. Protein sequence: CASSLLGGGNGYTF.

This clone appeared once. The chain joins TRBV4-1 to TRBJ1-2; maybe TRBD1 (5 bases). This CDR3 region has 14 residues. Germline CDR1 reads MGHRA; CDR2 reads YSYEKL. The V gene lost 3 bases and the J gene lost 6 bases, with 14 bases spanning the gap. CDR3 DNA sequence: TGCGCCAGCAGCCATCCAGGGATAGGCGATGGCTACACCTTC. This encodes CASSHPGIGDGYTF.

The J gene is TRBJ2-2, the V gene TRBV2, with D possibly called TRBD1 or TRBD2 (5 bases each). Between the trimmed V and J ends, which lost 4 bases and 5 bases, there was a span of 8 bases. CDR1 is SNHLY, CDR2 FYNNEI, per germline. This CDR3 has 13 residues. The DNA of the CDR3 is TGTGCCAGCAGTGTGGGGGTAACCGGGGAGCTGTTTTTT. It encodes CASSVGVTGELFF.

This clone counts as medium-sized (0.01 to 0.1%). The chain carries TRBV6-4 and TRBJ2-2, with 7 bases aligning to TRBD1. The trim removed 0 bases at V and 5 bases at J, leaving 9 bases unmatched. The germline V gene encodes CDR1 MRHNA and CDR2 SNTAGT. This CDR3 spans 17 amino acids. The CDR3 sequence is CASSDSGTGDVTGELFF. In nucleotides, the CDR3 is TGTGCCAGCAGTGACTCGGGAACAGGGGATGTTACCGGGGAGCTGTTTTTT.

As regards this clone: A read error may produce the germline difference seen at one junction end. The chain is built from TRBV7-7 and TRBJ2-5; 9 bases are a match to TRBD2. The CDR3 extends over 15 amino acids. Germline V gene lookup returns CDR1 SSHAT and CDR2 FNYEAQ (reference sequence). The CDR3 loop is CASSLGAGGQETQYF. Here the CDR3 DNA reads TGTGCTAGCAGCTTAGGCGCGGGGGGGCAAGAGACCCAGTACTTC. The full variable domain, in which reference TRBV7-7 and TRBJ2-5 provide the parts outside the CDR3, is GAGVSQSPRYKVTKRGQDVTLRCDPISSHATLYWYQQALGQGPEFLTYFNYEAQPDKSGLPSDRFSAERPEGSISTLTIQRTEQRDSAMYRCASSLGAGGQETQYFGPGTRLLVL.

V and J are TRBV18 and TRBJ2-7; no reliable D call. There are 14 residues in the CDR3. The germline gives CDR1 KGHSH, CDR2 LQKENI. V shed 0 bases and J shed 0 bases, with 6 bases lying between them. The CDR3 region is CASSPPEISYEQYF. CDR3 nucleotide sequence: TGTGCCAGCTCACCACCTGAGATCTCCTACGAGCAGTACTTC.

V gene TRBV6-5 combines with J gene TRBJ2-1; tentative D call: TRBD2 (5 bases). The CDR3 runs to 15 residues. The V gene's germline CDR1 is MNHEY and CDR2 SVGAGI. Trimming took off 5 bases at V and 0 bases at J, with 11 bases between the two ends. This chain's CDR3 is CASSKTTFSYNEQFF. CDR3 DNA: TGTGCCAGCAGTAAGACTACCTTCTCCTACAATGAGCAGTTCTTC.

The chain has TRBV5-1 and TRBJ1-2; maybe TRBD1 (5 bases). Trimming stripped 3 bases from V and 4 bases from J, with 10 bases between. Per germline, CDR1 SGHRS and CDR2 YFSETQ. There are 13 residues in the CDR3. CDR3 in amino acids: CASSSTVGYGYTF. The CDR3 coding sequence is TGCGCCAGCAGCTCGACAGTCGGCTATGGCTACACCTTC. The variable domain in full, with the rest retrieved from reference TRBV5-1 and TRBJ1-2, is KAGVTQTPRYLIKTRGQQVTLSCSPISGHRSVSWYQQTPGQGLQFLFEYFSETQRNKGNFPGRFSGRQFSNSRSEMNVSTLELGDSALYLCASSSTVGYGYTFGSGTRLTVV.

V is TRBV6-6 and J is TRBJ2-6; D not resolved. V was pared by 2 bases and J by 4 bases, with 12 bases between. The CDR3 covers 16 residues. The germline gives CDR1 MNHNY, CDR2 SVGAGI (reference sequence). CDR3: CASSYGSVRGANVLTF. The CDR3 nucleotides read TGTGCCAGCAGTTACGGCTCGGTCAGGGGGGCCAACGTCCTGACTTTC.